This record covers a single T cell receptor (beta chain). The antigen is not known. This sample is part of a study of T cells in Graves' hyperthyroidism and ophthalmopathy. J lost 8 bases, V lost 5 bases, and 6 bases had no gene match. Per germline, CDR1 MNHNY and CDR2 SVGAGI (reference sequence). The CDR3 has 14 amino acids. Uncontrolled infection, other autoimmune disease, pregnancy or lactation disqualified patients from enrolment. Amplified regions were TCR beta CDR3 sequences from RNA transcripts. HTBI primers were employed in a first-round RT-PCR of the TCR CDR3. One entry per CDR3 protein, called by TCRdb with MiXCR from the multiplex PCR reads. The sample contains 660,000 or so distinct CDR3 sequences, about 45% of which appear only once. Study outcomes and limitations: Model-based prediction identified ophthalmopathy a median around 6.5 months prior to its onset. Ophthalmopathy was separated from stable hyperthyroidism by a 13 V-J model. Most expanded thyroid clonotypes above 0.001 recurred in blood.

The chain couples TRBV6-6 to TRBJ1-4, with TRBD1 identical over 9 bases. This receptor was identified in an adult man with Graves' disease, either hyperthyroidism or ophthalmopathy (not recorded which). Specimen: peripheral blood or thyroid tissue (not recorded which). The CDR3 nucleotides are TGTGCCAGCAGTAAACAGGGGGCGCACGAAAAACTGTTTTTT. It codes for CASSKQGAHEKLFF.